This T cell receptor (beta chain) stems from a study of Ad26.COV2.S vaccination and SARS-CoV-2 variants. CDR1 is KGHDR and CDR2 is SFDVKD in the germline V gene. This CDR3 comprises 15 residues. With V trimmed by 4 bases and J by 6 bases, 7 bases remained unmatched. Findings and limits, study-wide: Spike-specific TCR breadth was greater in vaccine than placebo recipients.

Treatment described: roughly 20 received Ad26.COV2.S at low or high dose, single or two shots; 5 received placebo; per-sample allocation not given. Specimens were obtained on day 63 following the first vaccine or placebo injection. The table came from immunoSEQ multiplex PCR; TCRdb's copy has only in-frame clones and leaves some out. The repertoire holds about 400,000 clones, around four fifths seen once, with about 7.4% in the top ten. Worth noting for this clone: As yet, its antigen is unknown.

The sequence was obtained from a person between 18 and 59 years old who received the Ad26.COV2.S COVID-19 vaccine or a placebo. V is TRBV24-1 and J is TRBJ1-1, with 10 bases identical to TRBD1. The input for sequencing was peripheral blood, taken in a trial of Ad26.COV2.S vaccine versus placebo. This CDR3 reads CATSDPRTGGAEAFF. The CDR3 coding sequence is TGTGCCACCAGTGACCCAAGGACAGGGGGTGCTGAAGCTTTCTTT.